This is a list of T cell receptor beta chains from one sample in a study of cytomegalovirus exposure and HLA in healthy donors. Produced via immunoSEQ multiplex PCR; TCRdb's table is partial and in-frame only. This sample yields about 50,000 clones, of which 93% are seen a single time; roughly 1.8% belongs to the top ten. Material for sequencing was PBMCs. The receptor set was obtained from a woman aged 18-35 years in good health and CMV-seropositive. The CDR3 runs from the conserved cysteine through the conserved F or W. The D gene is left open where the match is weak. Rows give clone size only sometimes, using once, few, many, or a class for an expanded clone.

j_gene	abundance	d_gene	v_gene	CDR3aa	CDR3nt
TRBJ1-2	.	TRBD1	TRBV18	CASSQTGAYGYTF	TGTGCCAGCTCACAAACAGGGGCATATGGCTACACCTTC
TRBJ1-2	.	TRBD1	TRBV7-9	CATNINQGGAYGYTF	TGTGCCACCAACATTAACCAAGGGGGCGCCTATGGCTACACCTTC
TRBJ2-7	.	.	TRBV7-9	CASSLGLGVEQYF	TGTGCCAGCAGCTTAGGTCTGGGCGTCGAGCAGTACTTC
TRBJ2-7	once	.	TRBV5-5	CASSLGNSHSYEQYF	TGTGCCAGCAGCTTGGGAAACAGCCACTCCTACGAGCAGTACTTC
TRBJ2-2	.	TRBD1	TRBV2	CASRRDRGRLEAGELFF	TGTGCCAGCAGACGAGACAGGGGGCGTCTGGAGGCCGGGGAGCTGTTTTTT
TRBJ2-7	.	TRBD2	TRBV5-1	CASSLRGTSGVGDNEQYF	TGCGCCAGCAGCCTAAGGGGGACTAGCGGCGTTGGGGACAACGAGCAGTACTTC
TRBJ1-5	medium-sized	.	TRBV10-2	CASGQGDQPQHF	TGCGCCAGCGGACAAGGTGATCAGCCCCAGCATTTT
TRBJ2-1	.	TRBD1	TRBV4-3	CASSQGTGSGNEQFF	TGCGCCAGCAGCCAAGGGACAGGGTCGGGCAATGAGCAGTTCTTC
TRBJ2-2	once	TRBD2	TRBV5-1	CASLAGWTGELFF	TGCGCCAGTCTAGCGGGGTGGACCGGGGAGCTGTTTTTT
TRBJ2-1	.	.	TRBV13	CASSFWGGPNNEQFF	TGTGCCAGCAGCTTCTGGGGGGGCCCTAACAATGAGCAGTTCTTC